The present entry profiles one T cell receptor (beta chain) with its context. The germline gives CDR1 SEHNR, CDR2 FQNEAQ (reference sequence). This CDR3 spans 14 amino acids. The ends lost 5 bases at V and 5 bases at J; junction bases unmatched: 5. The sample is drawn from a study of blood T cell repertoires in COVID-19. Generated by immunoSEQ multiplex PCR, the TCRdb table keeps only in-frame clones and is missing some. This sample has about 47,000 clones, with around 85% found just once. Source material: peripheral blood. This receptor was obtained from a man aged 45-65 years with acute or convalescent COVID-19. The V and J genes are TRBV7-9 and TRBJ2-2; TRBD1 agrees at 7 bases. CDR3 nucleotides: TGTGCCAGCAGCCAGACAGGGTCTACCGGGGAGCTGTTTTTT. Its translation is CASSQTGSTGELFF.